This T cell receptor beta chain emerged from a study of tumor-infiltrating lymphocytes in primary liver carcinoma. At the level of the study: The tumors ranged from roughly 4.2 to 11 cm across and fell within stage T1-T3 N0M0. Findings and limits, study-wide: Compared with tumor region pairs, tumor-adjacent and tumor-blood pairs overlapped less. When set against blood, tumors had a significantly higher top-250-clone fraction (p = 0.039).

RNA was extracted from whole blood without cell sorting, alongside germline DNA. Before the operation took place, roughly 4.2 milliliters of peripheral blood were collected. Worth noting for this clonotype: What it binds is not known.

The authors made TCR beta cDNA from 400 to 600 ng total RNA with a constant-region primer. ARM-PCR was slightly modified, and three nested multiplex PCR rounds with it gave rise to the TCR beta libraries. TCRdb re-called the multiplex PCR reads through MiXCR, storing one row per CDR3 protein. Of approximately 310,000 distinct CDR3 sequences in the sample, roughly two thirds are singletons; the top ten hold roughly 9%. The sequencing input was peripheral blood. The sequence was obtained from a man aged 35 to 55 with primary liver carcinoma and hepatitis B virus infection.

CDR3 protein: CASSLGSGGGTYEQYF. In nucleotides, the CDR3 is TGCGCCAGCAGCTTGGGATCCGGCGGGGGAACCTACGAGCAGTACTTC. The chain uses TRBV5-1 and TRBJ2-7, with TRBD2 identical over 7 bases. Germline assignment: CDR1 SGHRS and CDR2 YFSETQ. Germline trimming cut 0 bases from V and 2 bases from J; bases unmatched to any gene: 8. The CDR3 spans 16 residues.